This T cell receptor (beta chain) was documented in a study of T cell responses to AZD1222 COVID-19 vaccine. Study results and caveats: Repertoires were obtained solely post-peak T cell response. Baseline seropositives among AZD1222 recipients totaled only five to seven. Along spike, vaccine-associated CD4 TCRs were found throughout, with dominance at 160-218 and 743-854.

CDR3 size: 15 residues. Germline loops: CDR1 LNHNV, CDR2 YYDKDF (reference sequence). V lost 1 base and J 4 bases, leaving 11 bases between the germline ends. Second-dose intervals of approximately 4 or approximately 12 weeks were pooled. TCRdb's copy holds only in-frame clones and misses some; the assay was immunoSEQ multiplex PCR. Counted here are 130,000 or so clones, around 90% occurring once; the ten biggest clones make up about 6%. Comments on this clone: Its specificity is not known.

The gene calls are TRBV15 and TRBJ1-5; D may be TRBD1 (5 bases). This clonotype was obtained from an adult who received the AZD1222 COVID-19 vaccine. Sequenced here: peripheral blood, sampled 28 days after the second AZD1222 dose. As DNA, the CDR3 is TGTGCCACCAGCAGAGGGTGGGGGGGAAATCAGCCCCAGCATTTT. It translates to CATSRGWGGNQPQHF.